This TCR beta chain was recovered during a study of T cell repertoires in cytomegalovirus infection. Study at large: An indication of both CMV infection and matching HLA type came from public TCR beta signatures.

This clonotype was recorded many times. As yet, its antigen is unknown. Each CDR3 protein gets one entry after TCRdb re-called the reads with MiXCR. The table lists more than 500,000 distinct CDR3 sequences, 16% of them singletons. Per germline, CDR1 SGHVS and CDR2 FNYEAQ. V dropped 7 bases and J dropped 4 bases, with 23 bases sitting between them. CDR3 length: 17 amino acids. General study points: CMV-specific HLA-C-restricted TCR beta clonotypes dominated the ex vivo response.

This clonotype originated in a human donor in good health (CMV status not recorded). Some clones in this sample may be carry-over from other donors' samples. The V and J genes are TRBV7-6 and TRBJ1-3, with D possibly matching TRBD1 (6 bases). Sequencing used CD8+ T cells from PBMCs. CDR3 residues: CASTLWAGVEAGNTIYF. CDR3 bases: TGTGCCAGCACCCTTTGGGCAGGGGTAGAAGCGGGAAACACCATATATTTT.